This passage covers 22 T cell receptor beta chains from one sample sequenced in a study of regulatory T cells in long-lasting Graves disease. Library construction for TCR beta used iRepertoire HTBI primers and Arm-PCR of CDR3 regions. TCRdb re-called the multiplex PCR reads through MiXCR, storing one row per CDR3 protein. The table records around 460,000 distinct CDR3 sequences, 13% to 15% of them present only once. The time point denotes: newly diagnosed GD, antithyroid drugs for less than 3 months. Making the TCR library involved RNA that had been extracted from PBMCs. The same sample was also used in a study of T cells in Graves' hyperthyroidism and ophthalmopathy.

Source: peripheral blood mononuclear cells (PBMCs), taken at new diagnosis, from a patient treated with antithyroid drugs. The receptors here all came from a woman in her forties or fifties with Graves disease.

This clonotype was observed at least ten times. The chain recombines TRBV11-2 with TRBJ2-1, with 7 bases identical to TRBD2. Germline V gene lookup returns CDR1 SGHAT and CDR2 FQNNGV. The CDR3 contains 18 residues. The V and J ends lost 2 bases and 1 base, in that order; junction bases with no gene match: 11. This chain's CDR3 is CASSLFLNLAESYNEQFF. The CDR3, as DNA: TGTGCCAGCAGCTTATTTTTGAATCTAGCGGAGTCCTACAATGAGCAGTTCTTC.

This clonotype came up many times. This chain links TRBV6-2 or TRBV6-3 with TRBJ1-1; D remains unclear. Per germline, CDR1 MNHEY and CDR2 SVGEGT. Trimming took 5 bases from V and 10 from J, leaving 17 bases between them. There are 13 residues in the CDR3. The CDR3 loop reads CASSEGGAFLAFF. Written as DNA, the CDR3 is TGTGCCAGCAGTGAAGGTGGTGCGTTCCTAGCTTTCTTT.

In nucleotides, the CDR3 is TGTGCCAGCAGCCAAGCCAGACAGGGGGCAGGGAACGAGCAGTACTTC. It encodes CASSQARQGAGNEQYF. J is TRBJ2-7 and V is TRBV3-1; 10 bases agree with TRBD1. The germline gives CDR1 LGHDT, CDR2 YNNKEL (reference sequence). The CDR3 has 16 amino acids. The trim removed 1 base at V and 5 bases at J, leaving 8 bases unmatched.

This clonotype has at least ten counts. The V gene is TRBV2, the J gene TRBJ2-7; 13 bases map to TRBD2. The trim removed 5 bases at V and 4 bases at J, leaving 5 bases unmatched. Germline CDR1 SNHLY, CDR2 FYNNEI. This CDR3 contains 15 residues. The CDR3 loop reads CASSRRTSGRYEQYF. For the CDR3, the DNA is TGTGCCAGCAGTAGAAGGACTAGCGGGAGATACGAGCAGTACTTC.

There are many counts of this clonotype. The chain combines TRBV20-1 with TRBJ1-2; possibly TRBD1 for D (5 bases). The CDR3 spans 12 residues. Germline loops: CDR1 DFQATT, CDR2 SNEGSKA (reference sequence). Trimming pared 1 base from V and 4 bases from J, leaving 7 bases between. The CDR3 nucleotides read TGCAGTGCTAGAGTGGGGGTCTATGGCTACACCTTC. It yields the protein CSARVGVYGYTF.

In this sample, this clonotype turned up a few times. This chain joins TRBV7-3 and TRBJ2-1; 7 nucleotides line up with TRBD1. Germline loops: CDR1 SGHTA, CDR2 FQGTGA. With 5 bases clipped from V and 2 bases from J, the junction kept 6 bases outside the gene matches. The CDR3 totals 15 residues. CDR3 in amino acids: CASSIDREPYNEQFF. For the CDR3, the DNA is TGTGCCAGCAGCATCGACAGGGAGCCCTACAATGAGCAGTTCTTC. Complete variable domain (other parts from reference TRBV7-3 and TRBJ2-1): GAGVSQTPSNKVTEKGKYVELRCDPISGHTALYWYRQSLGQGPEFLIYFQGTGAADDSGLPNDRFFAVRPEGSVSTLKIQRTERGDSAVYLCASSIDREPYNEQFFGPGTRLTVL.

The V gene is TRBV7-9, the J gene TRBJ2-3, with 8 nucleotides matching TRBD2. The junction had 8 bases not matched to a gene; V was cut back by 3 bases and J by 3 bases. Germline V CDR1 and CDR2: SEHNR, FQNEAQ (reference sequence). The length of the CDR3 is 16 residues. CDR3 sequence: CASSLFGGLGTDTQYF. The CDR3 coding sequence is TGTGCCAGCAGCTTGTTCGGGGGACTAGGTACAGATACGCAGTATTTT.

This clonotype has a handful of counts. V is TRBV15 and J is TRBJ2-1, with D perhaps matching TRBD1 (6 bases). Germline CDR1 is LNHNV and CDR2 is YYDKDF (reference sequence). CDR3 length: 17 amino acids. The V gene lost 5 bases and the J gene lost 4 bases, with 21 bases spanning the gap. CDR3 sequence reads: CATSGVSGTSGYNEQFF. The CDR3 region has the DNA TGTGCCACCAGCGGAGTGTCCGGGACAAGCGGATACAATGAGCAGTTCTTC.

Points on this clonotype: A far larger clone is only one base removed, so a read error is likely. J is TRBJ2-1 and V is TRBV28; D is undetermined. The CDR3 loop spans 11 amino acids. Trimming cost V 6 bases and J 10 bases, with 10 bases left between them. CDR1 and CDR2 from the germline V gene are MDHEN and SYDVKM. The CDR3 region has the DNA TGTGCCAGCAGCCCTCGGGTCGAGCAGTTCTTC. As protein: CASSPRVEQFF. Full variable domain (rest looked up from reference TRBV28 and TRBJ2-1): DVKVTQSSRYLVKRTGEKVFLECVQDMDHENMFWYRQDPGLGLRLIYFSYDVKMKEKGDIPEGYSVSREKKERFSLILESASTNQTSMYLCASSPRVEQFFGPGTRLTVL.

The CDR3 region is CASSQEKRGLAGGRRYYNEQFF. The CDR3 nucleotides read TGCGCCAGCAGCCAAGAGAAAAGGGGACTAGCGGGAGGACGTCGCTATTACAATGAGCAGTTCTTC. V and J are TRBV4-1 and TRBJ2-1; 15 bases are shared with TRBD2. Germline CDR1 MGHRA, CDR2 YSYEKL. The CDR3 sequence is 22 residues long. V was pared by 0 bases and J by 4 bases, with 16 bases of the junction left unmatched.

This clonotype was observed at least ten times. The chain links TRBV6-1 to TRBJ2-3; 7 bases fit TRBD2. Germline trimming cut 1 base from V and 3 bases from J; bases unmatched to any gene: 7. CDR1 is MNHNS and CDR2 is SASEGT in the germline V gene. The CDR3 spans 16 residues. This CDR3 reads CASSEDLAGATDTQYF. The DNA of the CDR3 is TGTGCCAGCAGTGAAGACTTGGCGGGAGCTACAGATACGCAGTATTTT.

The J gene is TRBJ1-2, the V gene TRBV4-2; tentatively, D is TRBD1 (5 bases). The CDR3 extends over 15 amino acids. In germline, CDR1 is LGHNA, CDR2 YNFKEQ. The ends were cut back, 0 bases at V and 2 bases at J, with 10 bases in the middle. In DNA form, the CDR3 reads TGTGCCAGCAGCCAAGATCCCCCAGGGAACTATGGCTACACCTTC. This translates into CASSQDPPGNYGYTF.

Ten or more counts support this clonotype. CDR3 protein: CASSRGLPGNEQFF. In DNA, the CDR3 is TGCGCCAGCAGCCGTGGACTCCCGGGCAATGAGCAGTTCTTC. The J gene is TRBJ2-1, the V gene TRBV5-1; possible D gene TRBD2, 5 bases. The V and J ends lost 4 bases and 6 bases respectively, with 14 bases between them. The CDR3 runs 14 residues. The V gene's germline CDR1 is SGHRS and CDR2 YFSETQ.

This clonotype occurred a few times. V gene TRBV30 combines with J gene TRBJ1-4; unclear D gene. The CDR3 totals 14 residues. The germline CDR1 and CDR2 sequences are GTSNPN and SVGIG (reference sequence). Deletions cut 0 bases from V and 0 bases from J, with 5 bases between. This CDR3 is CAWSVLTTNEKLFF. The CDR3 DNA reads TGTGCCTGGAGTGTACTGACAACTAATGAAAAACTGTTTTTT. Based on the CDR3 plus reference TRBV30 and TRBJ1-4, the full variable domain is SQTIHQWPATLVQPVGSPLSLECTVEGTSNPNLYWYRQAAGRGLQLLFYSVGIGQISSEVPQNLSASRPQDRQFILSSKKLLLSDSGFYLCAWSVLTTNEKLFFGSGTQLSVL.

This clonotype was counted ten times or more. The rearrangement joins TRBV7-3 to TRBJ2-3; D assignment may be TRBD1 or TRBD2 (5 bases each). The CDR3 totals 16 residues. V was trimmed by 7 bases and J by 3 bases, leaving 20 bases between them. CDR1 SGHTA and CDR2 FQGTGA come from the germline V gene. CDR3 DNA sequence: TGTGCCAGCATCGGGGACCGCGGGTATAAAACAGATACGCAGTATTTT. Translated, it gives CASIGDRGYKTDTQYF. Using reference TRBV7-3 and TRBJ2-3 for the parts outside the CDR3, the full variable domain is GAGVSQTPSNKVTEKGKYVELRCDPISGHTALYWYRQSLGQGPEFLIYFQGTGAADDSGLPNDRFFAVRPEGSVSTLKIQRTERGDSAVYLCASIGDRGYKTDTQYFGPGTRLTVL.

Ten or more counts support this clonotype. The V gene is TRBV28, the J gene TRBJ2-1; 8 nucleotides align to TRBD2. The CDR3 has 16 residues. V shed 6 bases and J 0 bases; nucleotides not matched to a gene: 7. Germline assignment: CDR1 MDHEN and CDR2 SYDVKM. The CDR3: CASRGPGLDSYNEQFF. CDR3 nucleotides: TGTGCCAGCAGAGGACCGGGACTAGACTCCTACAATGAGCAGTTCTTC.

This clonotype was counted many times. V usage is TRBV7-9 and J usage is TRBJ2-7; perhaps TRBD2 as D (5 bases). V was trimmed by 6 bases and J by 0 bases, leaving 12 bases between them. This CDR3 has 14 residues. Germline V gene sequence: CDR1 SEHNR, CDR2 FQNEAQ (reference sequence). The CDR3 DNA reads TGTGCCAGCAGTTCCTTCGGGAACTCCTACGAGCAGTACTTC. Its protein product is CASSSFGNSYEQYF. Supplemented by reference TRBV7-9 and TRBJ2-7, the full variable domain reads DTGVSQNPRHKITKRGQNVTFRCDPISEHNRLYWYRQTLGQGPEFLTYFQNEAQLEKSRLLSDRFSAERPKGSFSTLEIQRTEQGDSAMYLCASSSFGNSYEQYFGPGTRLTVT.

This clonotype was seen repeatedly, ten times or more. J is TRBJ2-5 and V is TRBV28; possibly TRBD2 for D (5 bases). Germline-derived CDR1 and CDR2 are MDHEN and SYDVKM. This CDR3 contains 14 residues. V shed 6 bases and J shed 2 bases, with 13 bases lying between them. CDR3 in DNA: TGTGCCAGCAGCCAAGGAGGAGAGCAAGAGACCCAGTACTTC. This encodes CASSQGGEQETQYF. The full variable domain, completed using reference TRBV28 and TRBJ2-5, is DVKVTQSSRYLVKRTGEKVFLECVQDMDHENMFWYRQDPGLGLRLIYFSYDVKMKEKGDIPEGYSVSREKKERFSLILESASTNQTSMYLCASSQGGEQETQYFGPGTRLLVL.

The chain is built from TRBV2 and TRBJ1-5; 8 positions match TRBD1. Germline loops: CDR1 SNHLY, CDR2 FYNNEI. This CDR3 is 15 amino acids long. The ends lost 6 bases at V and 9 bases at J; junction bases unmatched: 13. The CDR3 spells CASRQKRDRSWPQHF. In DNA form, the CDR3 reads TGTGCCAGCAGACAAAAACGGGACAGGAGTTGGCCCCAGCATTTT.

This clonotype came up many times. The chain combines TRBV20-1 with TRBJ1-4, with 7 positions matching TRBD1. J was trimmed by 5 bases and V by 6 bases; bases with no gene match: 9. CDR1 is DFQATT and CDR2 is SNEGSKA in the germline V gene (reference sequence). CDR3 length: 14 residues. The CDR3 DNA follows: TGCAGTGCGCAAACCGGGACAGTCAATGAAAAACTGTTTTTT. It translates to CSAQTGTVNEKLFF.

A few counts support this clonotype. The chain recombines TRBV9 with TRBJ1-6; D may be TRBD1 (5 bases). The V end was cut by 3 bases, the J end by 0 bases, with 10 bases between. CDR1 SGDLS and CDR2 YYNGEE come from the germline V gene. CDR3 length: 16 amino acids. The CDR3 sequence: CASSAQGLSYNSPLHF. The CDR3 DNA follows: TGTGCCAGCAGCGCCCAGGGACTCTCCTATAATTCACCCCTCCACTTT.

The chain couples TRBV28 to TRBJ2-2; D is ambiguous. V was shortened by 5 bases and J by 5 bases, with 12 bases between the two germline ends. CDR3 size: 14 residues. CDR1 and CDR2 from the germline V gene are MDHEN and SYDVKM. CDR3 DNA sequence: TGTGCCAGCAGTCGCCCCCGAGAAACCGGGGAGCTGTTTTTT. Protein product: CASSRPRETGELFF.